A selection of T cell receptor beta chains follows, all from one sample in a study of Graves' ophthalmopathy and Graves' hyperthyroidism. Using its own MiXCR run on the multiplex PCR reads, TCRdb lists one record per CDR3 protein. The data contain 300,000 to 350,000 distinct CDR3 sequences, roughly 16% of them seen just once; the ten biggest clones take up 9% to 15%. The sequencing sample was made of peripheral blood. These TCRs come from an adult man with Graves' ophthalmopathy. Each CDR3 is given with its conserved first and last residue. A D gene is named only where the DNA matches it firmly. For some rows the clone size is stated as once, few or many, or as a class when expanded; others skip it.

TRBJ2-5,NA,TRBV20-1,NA,TGCAGTGCTAGAGGGCGGAGCGGATCAGAGACCCAGTACTTC,CSARGRSGSETQYF
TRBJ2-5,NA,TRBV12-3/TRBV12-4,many,TGTGCCAGCAGTTTGGGGGCCTTCAGAGAGACCCAGTACTTC,CASSLGAFRETQYF
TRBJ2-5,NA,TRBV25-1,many,TGTGCCAGCAGTGACCGACAGTTGGTGTACTTC,CASSDRQLVYF
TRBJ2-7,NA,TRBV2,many,TGTGCCAGCAGGCGTTCCCTTGACTACGAGCAGTACTTC,CASRRSLDYEQYF
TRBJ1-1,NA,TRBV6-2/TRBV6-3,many,TGTGCCAGCAATCACAGGGACGTCCACACTGAAGCTTTCTTT,CASNHRDVHTEAFF
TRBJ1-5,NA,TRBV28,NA,TGTGCCAGCTTAATGAGCAATCAGCCCCAGCATTTT,CASLMSNQPQHF
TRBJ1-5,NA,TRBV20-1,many,TGCAGTGCTAGAGATTTTGTGGGTCGGCCCCAGCATTTT,CSARDFVGRPQHF
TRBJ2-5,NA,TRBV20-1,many,TGCAGTGCTAGTCCGAGGACAGTTCGCGAGACCCAGTACTTC,CSASPRTVRETQYF
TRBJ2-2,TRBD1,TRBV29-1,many,TGCAGCGTGACGGACAGGGTGTCATCCGGGGAGCTGTTTTTT,CSVTDRVSSGELFF
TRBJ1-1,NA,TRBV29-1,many,TGCAGCGGGACGACCCTAGGGCGGGCTTTCTTT,CSGTTLGRAFF
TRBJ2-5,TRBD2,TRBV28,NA,TGTGCCAGCAGTAAAGCGGGAGGGCCCGCGACCCAGTACTTC,CASSKAGGPATQYF
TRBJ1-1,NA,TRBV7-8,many,TGTGCCAGCAGCTTGCAAACCGCCGTGAACACTGAAGCTTTCTTT,CASSLQTAVNTEAFF
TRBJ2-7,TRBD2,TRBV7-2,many,TGTGCCAGCAGCTTAGTGGGGGGGTCCTACAATGAGCAGTACTTC,CASSLVGGSYNEQYF
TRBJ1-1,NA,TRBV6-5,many,TGTGCCAGCAAAAGTTCCGGGAAGAACACTGAAGCTTTCTTT,CASKSSGKNTEAFF
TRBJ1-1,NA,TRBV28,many,TGTGCCAGCAGGCCGGGGACGAACACTGAAGCTTTCTTT,CASRPGTNTEAFF
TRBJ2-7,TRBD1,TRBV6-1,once,TGTGCCAGCACTATCGGGACAGGGGACTCCTACGAGCAGTACTTC,CASTIGTGDSYEQYF
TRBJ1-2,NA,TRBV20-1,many,TGCAGTGCTAGAGATCAGCTCCTGATATCGAATGGCTACACCTTC,CSARDQLLISNGYTF
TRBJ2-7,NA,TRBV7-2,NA,TGTGCCAGCAGCCAGATAGGGAGCGAGCAGTACTTC,CASSQIGSEQYF
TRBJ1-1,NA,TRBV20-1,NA,TGCAGTGCTAGAGAATCTGGACGAGACACTGAAGCTTTCTTT,CSARESGRDTEAFF
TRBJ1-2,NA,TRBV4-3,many,TGCGCCAGCAGCCAAGAGTACGCAGACAGCAACTATGGCTACACCTTC,CASSQEYADSNYGYTF
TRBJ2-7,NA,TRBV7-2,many,TGTGCCAGCAGCTTAGCGTCCGCCGCCCCCTACGAGCAGTACTTC,CASSLASAAPYEQYF
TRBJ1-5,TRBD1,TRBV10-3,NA,TGTGCCATCAGTGAACAGGGGGAGAGGCCCCAGCATTTT,CAISEQGERPQHF
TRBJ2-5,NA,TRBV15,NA,TGTGCCACCAGCAGAGCCTACCAAGAGACCCAGTACTTC,CATSRAYQETQYF
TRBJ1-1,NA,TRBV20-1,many,TGCAGTGCTCGACCGACGGACAGGAACACTGAAGCTTTCTTT,CSARPTDRNTEAFF
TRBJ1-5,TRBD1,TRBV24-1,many,TGTGCCACCAGTGCTGCGACAGGGGATAACTCTCAGCCCCAGCATTTT,CATSAATGDNSQPQHF
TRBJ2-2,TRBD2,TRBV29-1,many,TGCAGCGTTGAGCTAGCGGGAGACGAAACCGGGGAGCTGTTTTTT,CSVELAGDETGELFF
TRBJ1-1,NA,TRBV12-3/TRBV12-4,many,TGTGCCAGCAGGACGGAGATGAACACTGAAGCTTTCTTT,CASRTEMNTEAFF